Following are 23 T cell receptor beta chains from one sample sequenced in a study of blood T cells in healthy people across ages. A second PCR, run for roughly 7 to 12 cycles, used a sample-barcoded 5' primer plus a J-beta primer mix. MiXCR, applied by TCRdb to the 5' RACE reads, yields one record per CDR3 protein. This sample carries roughly 800,000 distinct CDR3 sequences, roughly 35% of them seen once, and the ten largest clones take 13%. Sequencing input: blood. The receptors come from a young man in good health.

This rearrangement joins TRBV20-1 to TRBJ2-1; D might be TRBD2 (6 bases). Per germline, CDR1 DFQATT and CDR2 SNEGSKA (reference sequence). Trimming cost V 3 bases and J 5 bases, with 8 bases left between them. CDR3 size: 12 residues. The DNA for the CDR3 is TGCAGTGCTAGCGGGGGAAACAATGAGCAGTTCTTC. It yields the protein CSASGGNNEQFF.

This clonotype was found a few times. This rearrangement joins TRBV12-3 or TRBV12-4 to TRBJ2-5; possible D gene TRBD1, 5 bases. V shed 8 bases and J shed 11 bases, with 21 bases lying between them. CDR3 size: 13 residues. The CDR3 loop is CASDPRGHDEQYF. CDR3 bases: TGTGCCAGCGATCCTAGGGGCCATGATGAGCAGTACTTC.

The rearrangement joins TRBV5-1 to TRBJ2-5; D uncertain. CDR1 and CDR2 (germline): SGHRS, YFSETQ. The CDR3 runs 18 residues. The ends were cut back, 4 bases at V and 5 bases at J, with 27 bases in the middle. The CDR3 region has the DNA TGCGCCAGCAGCGTAGTCCCCATTTGGGGTAGTGGGCAGGAGACCCAGTACTTC. Amino acid sequence: CASSVVPIWGSGQETQYF.

In its sample, this clonotype was seen many times. CDR3 amino acids: CSVGPQGNYGYTF. The CDR3 nucleotides read TGCAGCGTTGGGCCCCAGGGCAACTATGGCTACACCTTC. The chain couples TRBV29-1 to TRBJ1-2, with D tentatively TRBD1 (5 bases). V lost 4 bases, J lost 2 bases, and 11 bases lay in between. Germline assignment: CDR1 SQVTM and CDR2 ANQGSEA. The CDR3 has 13 residues.

The chain links TRBV7-2 to TRBJ1-2; D is uncertain. The CDR3 extends over 11 amino acids. Germline-derived CDR1 and CDR2 are SGHTA and FQGNSA. The V end lost 5 bases, the J end lost 6 bases, and 7 bases lay between the germline ends. CDR3 region: CASSRRDGYTF. The CDR3 DNA sequence: TGTGCCAGCAGCCGAAGGGATGGCTACACCTTC.

With respect to this clonotype: One end of the junction does not line up with germline, which may come from a read error. This chain uses TRBV7-8 with TRBJ2-2; D is possibly TRBD1 (7 bases). This CDR3 spans 15 amino acids. The germline CDR1 and CDR2 sequences are SGHVS and FQNEAQ. CDR3 residues: CTSSSHRGGTGELFF. Here the CDR3 DNA reads TGTACCAGCAGCTCTCACAGGGGAGGCACCGGGGAGCTGTTTTTT.

This clonotype was seen at least ten times. The chain couples TRBV29-1 to TRBJ2-3; the match to TRBD1 covers 12 bases. V lost 6 bases to trimming and J lost 3 bases; unmatched junction nucleotides: 16. Per the germline V gene, CDR1 is SQVTM and CDR2 is ANQGSEA. The CDR3 is 18 residues long. The CDR3 bases are TGCAGCGTCGTCGGGGGACAGGGGGCCACCACCGGGACAGATACGCAGTATTTT. It codes for CSVVGGQGATTGTDTQYF.

This clonotype was found a few times. J is TRBJ2-5 and V is TRBV5-1; TRBD1 matches at 8 bases. The V and J ends lost 2 bases and 7 bases, in that order; junction bases with no gene match: 4. This CDR3 has 13 residues. Germline V CDR1 and CDR2: SGHRS, YFSETQ. The CDR3 nucleotides are TGCGCCAGCAGCTTCGGACAGGGAGGGACCCAGTACTTC. Amino acids: CASSFGQGGTQYF.

The chain employs TRBV11-2 and TRBJ2-7; D gene uncertain. CDR1 and CDR2 from the germline V gene are SGHAT and FQNNGV. There are 11 residues in the CDR3. V gave up 1 base and J gave up 6 bases, with 4 bases separating them. CDR3 amino acids: CASSLAAEQYF. The CDR3 bases are TGTGCCAGCAGCTTAGCGGCCGAGCAGTACTTC.

The chain links TRBV5-4 to TRBJ2-1; tentatively, D is TRBD1 (6 bases). Germline values: CDR1 SGHNT, CDR2 YYREEE (reference sequence). The V end was cut by 0 bases, the J end by 6 bases, with 13 bases between. There are 15 residues in the CDR3. CDR3 in amino acids: CASSLDAGTPNEQFF. The CDR3 DNA reads as TGTGCCAGCAGCTTGGATGCCGGGACACCCAATGAGCAGTTCTTC. The full variable domain, completed using reference TRBV5-4 and TRBJ2-1, is ETGVTQSPTHLIKTRGQQVTLRCSSQSGHNTVSWYQQALGQGPQFIFQYYREEENGRGNFPPRFSGLQFPNYSSELNVNALELDDSALYLCASSLDAGTPNEQFFGPGTRLTVL.

In its sample, this clonotype was seen a few times. This chain links TRBV10-3 with TRBJ2-2; perhaps TRBD1 as D (5 bases). The CDR3 runs to 14 residues. The germline V and J ends were trimmed by 2 bases and 5 bases, with 9 bases remaining between them. Germline V gene sequence: CDR1 ENHRY, CDR2 SYGVKD. The CDR3 loop is CAISEKDSTGELFF. DNA for the CDR3: TGTGCCATCAGTGAGAAAGACAGTACCGGGGAGCTGTTTTTT.

V is TRBV7-9 and J is TRBJ1-5; TRBD1 might be the D (5 bases). This CDR3 contains 17 residues. The V end lost 3 bases, the J end lost 4 bases, and 19 bases lay between the germline ends. Germline loops: CDR1 SEHNR, CDR2 FQNEAQ (reference sequence). CDR3 coding DNA: TGTGCCAGCAGCTTTAGCTTGAGAGGGGATCCGAATCAGCCCCAGCATTTT. It translates to CASSFSLRGDPNQPQHF. The full variable domain, in which reference TRBV7-9 and TRBJ1-5 provide the parts outside the CDR3, is DTGVSQNPRHKITKRGQNVTFRCDPISEHNRLYWYRQTLGQGPEFLTYFQNEAQLEKSRLLSDRFSAERPKGSFSTLEIQRTEQGDSAMYLCASSFSLRGDPNQPQHFGDGTRLSIL.

The chain carries TRBV20-1 and TRBJ1-1; D is unresolved. There are 15 residues in the CDR3. From germline, CDR1 is DFQATT and CDR2 SNEGSKA (reference sequence). Trimming pared 6 bases from V and 0 bases from J, leaving 17 bases between. The CDR3 DNA reads as TGCAGTGCGGAACCGTTCGGGAGGATGAACACTGAAGCTTTCTTT. This gives the protein CSAEPFGRMNTEAFF.

On this clonotype itself: It differs at one base from a far larger clone, so likely a read error. V and J are TRBV12-3 or TRBV12-4 and TRBJ2-7, with TRBD1 identical over 8 bases. V was pared by 10 bases and J by 2 bases, with 10 bases of the junction left unmatched. CDR3 length equals 14 residues. CDR3 in amino acids: CANSPGTGAYEQYF. CDR3 sequence (DNA): TGTGCCAACAGCCCCGGGACAGGAGCCTACGAGCAGTACTTC.

The rearrangement links TRBV7-8 to TRBJ2-1; D uncertain. This CDR3 contains 13 residues. The germline gives CDR1 SGHVS, CDR2 FQNEAQ. V was trimmed by 1 base and J by 9 bases, leaving 10 bases between them. CDR3: CASSLGIVAEQFF. CDR3 bases: TGTGCCAGCAGCTTAGGCATAGTAGCTGAGCAGTTCTTC.

The CDR3 sequence is CASSSQVPYNEQFF. CDR3 coding DNA: TGTGCCAGCAGTTCGCAGGTTCCATACAATGAGCAGTTCTTC. This chain links TRBV12-3 or TRBV12-4 with TRBJ2-1, with unresolved D. V lost 4 bases and J lost 4, with 11 bases in between. This CDR3 comprises 14 residues.

J is TRBJ2-5 and V is TRBV28; TRBD2 matches at 12 bases. The germline CDR1 and CDR2 sequences are MDHEN and SYDVKM. J gave up 11 bases and V 7 bases, and 14 bases lay outside the gene matches. This CDR3 has 15 amino acids. The chain's CDR3 is CASTLTSGGTGEQYF. CDR3 DNA: TGTGCCAGCACCCTGACTAGCGGGGGCACGGGTGAGCAGTACTTC. Full variable domain (outside the CDR3, taken from reference TRBV28 and TRBJ2-5): DVKVTQSSRYLVKRTGEKVFLECVQDMDHENMFWYRQDPGLGLRLIYFSYDVKMKEKGDIPEGYSVSREKKERFSLILESASTNQTSMYLCASTLTSGGTGEQYFGPGTRLLVL.

This clonotype was seen once. This chain uses TRBV6-5 with TRBJ2-5, with 8 positions matching TRBD1. In germline, CDR1 is MNHEY, CDR2 SVGAGI. The CDR3 spans 14 residues. The V gene end was trimmed by 6 bases and the J gene end by 8 bases; junction bases not matched to a gene: 11. The CDR3 bases are TGTGCCAGCAGCCCCGGACAGGGACGAGGTACCCAGTACTTC. Its protein product is CASSPGQGRGTQYF.

This clonotype was detected a few times. The chain recombines TRBV2 with TRBJ2-4; 9 nucleotides align to TRBD1. The CDR3 is made up of 14 amino acids. CDR1 is SNHLY, CDR2 FYNNEI, per germline. The ends lost 6 bases at V and 9 bases at J; junction bases unmatched: 9. The CDR3 DNA sequence: TGTGCCAGCAGGGGGGGACAGGGTTCGGGCATTCAGTACTTC. Protein: CASRGGQGSGIQYF.

V is TRBV7-2 and J is TRBJ1-5; D is unclear. The CDR3 covers 14 residues. The ends were cut back, 7 bases at V and 3 bases at J, with 13 bases in the middle. CDR1 and CDR2 from the germline V gene are SGHTA and FQGNSA. CDR3 nucleotide sequence: TGTGCCAGCACCTGGGGAGGACTCAATCAGCCCCAGCATTTT. Encoded protein: CASTWGGLNQPQHF.

Of note for this clonotype: A much larger clone lies a single base off, so this may be a read error. CDR3 amino acids: CASGAGTGGRYGYTF. CDR3 in DNA: TGTGCCAGCGGTGCCGGGACAGGGGGTAGATATGGCTACACCTTC. The V and J genes are TRBV6-6 and TRBJ1-2, with 11 bases that match TRBD1. Germline V lookup: CDR1 MNHNY, CDR2 SVGAGI (reference sequence). V trimming: 8 bases; J trimming: 5 bases; junction bases outside the gene matches: 10. CDR3 length: 15 residues.

This clonotype was seen more than once but under ten times. The J gene is TRBJ2-3, the V gene TRBV3-1; tentative D call: TRBD1 (5 bases). Looked up from germline, CDR1 is LGHDT and CDR2 is YNNKEL (reference sequence). The CDR3 has 13 residues. V was cut by 5 bases and J by 2 bases, with 8 bases left in between. CDR3: CASSFGHTDTQYF. Here the CDR3 DNA reads TGTGCCAGCAGCTTCGGACACACAGATACGCAGTATTTT.

This clonotype was counted between two and nine times. The chain joins TRBV7-2 to TRBJ2-2; D unresolved. Germline V CDR1 and CDR2: SGHTA, FQGNSA. Trimming stripped 2 bases from V and 10 bases from J, with 14 bases between. The CDR3 extends over 14 amino acids. Here the CDR3 DNA reads TGTGCCAGCAGCTTAACCCCCGTAAACAAGGAGCTGTTTTTT. As protein: CASSLTPVNKELFF.